These 21 T cell receptor beta chains share one sample of origin, sequenced in a study of cytomegalovirus exposure and HLA in healthy donors. A multiplex PCR was run with 60 Vbeta primers and 13 Jbeta primers. Produced via immunoSEQ multiplex PCR; TCRdb's table is partial and in-frame only. The data hold about 90,000 clones, with 65% to 85% observed a single time. The sequenced sample was PBMCs. The receptors were sampled from a woman aged 55-75 years in good health and CMV-seropositive.

This chain links TRBV4-1 with TRBJ1-2, with 9 bases fitting TRBD1. Per the germline V gene, CDR1 is MGHRA and CDR2 is YSYEKL. Trimming removed 3 bases from V and 3 bases from J; junction bases left unmatched: 5. The CDR3 is made up of 15 amino acids. Here the CDR3 reads CASSHSQGADYGYTF. The CDR3 DNA reads TGCGCCAGCAGCCACTCACAGGGGGCGGACTATGGCTACACCTTC.

The CDR3: CASRLSRESGYPYEQYF. The CDR3, as DNA: TGTGCAAGTCGCCTCTCTCGGGAAAGCGGATACCCCTACGAGCAGTACTTC. The rearrangement uses TRBV12-2 and TRBJ2-7; the D call TRBD2 from the table was never checked on the DNA. TRBV12-2 is recorded as a pseudogene. The CDR3 is 17 amino acids.

The rearrangement joins TRBV27 to TRBJ1-3; no reliable D call. CDR3 length: 15 residues. The ends were cut back, 5 bases at V and 0 bases at J, with 11 bases in the middle. Germline-derived CDR1 and CDR2 are MNHEY and SMNVEV (reference sequence). The CDR3 DNA reads as TGTGCCAGCAGTCCAAGAGGCAGCTCTGGAAACACCATATATTTT. Translating gives CASSPRGSSGNTIYF.

The chain is built from TRBV28 and TRBJ1-1, with a weak D call TRBD1 (6 bases). The CDR3 length is 17 residues. CDR1 and CDR2 from the germline V gene are MDHEN and SYDVKM. Trimming took 4 bases from V and 0 from J, leaving 18 bases between them. This CDR3 reads CASSSMTGTKMNTEAFF. The CDR3 nucleotides read TGTGCCAGCAGTTCCATGACCGGGACAAAAATGAACACTGAAGCTTTCTTT. The full variable domain, its missing parts supplied by reference TRBV28 and TRBJ1-1, is DVKVTQSSRYLVKRTGEKVFLECVQDMDHENMFWYRQDPGLGLRLIYFSYDVKMKEKGDIPEGYSVSREKKERFSLILESASTNQTSMYLCASSSMTGTKMNTEAFFGQGTRLTVV.

This chain links TRBV7-3 with TRBJ1-1; the D gene is possibly TRBD1 (6 bases). This CDR3 comprises 13 residues. Germline lookup yields CDR1 SGHTA and CDR2 FQGTGA. The V and J ends lost 5 bases and 1 base respectively, with 8 bases between them. The CDR3 nucleotides are TGTGCCAGCAGCCAACAGGGGAACACTGAAGCTTTCTTT. It codes for CASSQQGNTEAFF.

The V gene is TRBV4-1, the J gene TRBJ1-1; 7 bases are shared with TRBD1. Per germline, CDR1 MGHRA and CDR2 YSYEKL. This CDR3 contains 14 residues. J lost 2 bases, V lost 6 bases, and 6 bases had no gene match. CDR3 coding DNA: TGCGCCAGCAGAATAGGGACAGCCAACACTGAAGCTTTCTTT. It yields the protein CASRIGTANTEAFF.

The chain links TRBV14 to TRBJ1-1, with 8 bases identical to TRBD1. V was pared by 4 bases and J by 8 bases, with 6 bases of the junction left unmatched. The CDR3 runs to 13 residues. Germline CDR1 is SGHDN and CDR2 is FVKESK. The CDR3 reads CASSRPQGGEAFF. For the CDR3, the DNA is TGTGCCAGCAGCCGACCACAGGGGGGAGAAGCTTTCTTT.

This clone is judged medium-sized. The chain recombines TRBV10-1 with TRBJ2-7; D call uncertain. CDR1 and CDR2 from the germline V gene are WNHNN and SYGVQD (reference sequence). The V and J ends lost 1 base and 3 bases respectively, with 4 bases between them. The CDR3 is 12 amino acids. Here the CDR3 reads CASSEFSYEQYF. CDR3 nucleotide sequence: TGCGCCAGCAGTGAGTTCAGCTACGAGCAGTACTTC.

The gene calls are TRBV9 and TRBJ2-1, with 7 bases matching TRBD1. V lost 4 bases to trimming and J lost 8 bases; unmatched junction nucleotides: 9. Per the germline V gene, CDR1 is SGDLS and CDR2 is YYNGEE. The CDR3 consists of 14 residues. This chain's CDR3 is CASSQTGPMHEQFF. CDR3 in DNA: TGTGCCAGCAGCCAGACAGGGCCTATGCATGAGCAGTTCTTC.

For the CDR3, the DNA is TGCGCCAGCAGCTACGGACAGGGGGGGAGAAACACCATATATTTT. This gives the protein CASSYGQGGRNTIYF. The gene calls are TRBV5-1 and TRBJ1-3, with 10 bases lining up with TRBD1. The CDR3 has 15 residues. The trim removed 3 bases at V and 5 bases at J, leaving 5 bases unmatched. Germline V gives CDR1 SGHRS, CDR2 YFSETQ.

J is TRBJ1-2 and V is TRBV19; D is unresolved. Germline V gives CDR1 LNHDA, CDR2 SQIVND (reference sequence). V gave up 5 bases and J gave up 3 bases, with 10 bases separating them. The CDR3 spans 13 residues. DNA for the CDR3: TGTGCCAGTAGTCTGACTGGCGACTATGGCTACACCTTC. It codes for CASSLTGDYGYTF.

This chain uses TRBV30 with TRBJ2-7; the D gene is possibly TRBD2 (6 bases). The CDR3 runs 13 residues. CDR1 is GTSNPN and CDR2 is SVGIG in the germline V gene (reference sequence). The V end lost 2 bases, the J end lost 2 bases, and 10 bases lay between the germline ends. The CDR3 sequence: CAWSPGTAYEQYF. CDR3 sequence (DNA): TGTGCCTGGAGTCCCGGGACTGCCTACGAGCAGTACTTC.

The chain combines TRBV7-9 with TRBJ2-3; no definite D call. The CDR3 covers 16 residues. V was clipped by 1 base and J by 5 bases, with 16 bases between them. Per germline, CDR1 SEHNR and CDR2 FQNEAQ (reference sequence). CDR3 in DNA: TGTGCCAGCAGCTTAGTATCCGGCGGCGGTGGAGATACGCAGTATTTT. Translating it yields CASSLVSGGGGDTQYF.

The J gene is TRBJ1-5, the V gene TRBV10-3; no firm D call. Germline V gene data show CDR1 as ENHRY and CDR2 as SYGVKD. Trimming cost V 0 bases and J 4 bases, with 10 bases left between them. This CDR3 comprises 15 residues. This CDR3 reads CAISESGLSNQPQHF. CDR3 sequence (DNA): TGTGCCATCAGTGAGTCTGGTCTGAGTAATCAGCCCCAGCATTTT.

The chain carries TRBV28 and TRBJ2-7, with D possibly being TRBD2 (5 bases). This CDR3 is built from 13 residues. The V and J ends lost 2 bases and 2 bases respectively, with 7 bases between them. Germline CDR1 MDHEN, CDR2 SYDVKM. CDR3: CASSLGLAYEQYF. The CDR3 DNA reads TGTGCCAGCAGTTTAGGACTGGCCTACGAGCAGTACTTC.

This clone came up a few times. The V and J genes are TRBV27 and TRBJ1-1; 8 nucleotides align to TRBD1. Losses at the gene ends were 2 bases for V and 4 bases for J; bases not matched to a gene: 12. This CDR3 spans 17 amino acids. Per the germline V gene, CDR1 is MNHEY and CDR2 is SMNVEV (reference sequence). The CDR3 DNA reads TGTGCCAGCAGTTTAACGTATCGGCACACAGGGGGCACTGAAGCTTTCTTT. This translates into CASSLTYRHTGGTEAFF.

This clone was picked up a small number of times. This sequence joins TRBV6-5 and TRBJ1-1; D gene ambiguous. The CDR3 covers 14 residues. The V gene lost 6 bases and the J gene lost 4 bases, with 15 bases spanning the gap. Germline CDR1 reads MNHEY; CDR2 reads SVGAGI. The CDR3, as DNA: TGTGCCAGCAGAATAAAAGGAGGTTTCACTGAAGCTTTCTTT. This codes for CASRIKGGFTEAFF.

The chain links TRBV27 to TRBJ2-2; 7 nucleotides match TRBD2. This CDR3 is built from 16 residues. The junction had 5 bases not matched to a gene; V was cut back by 2 bases and J by 2 bases. CDR1 is MNHEY and CDR2 is SMNVEV in the germline V gene (reference sequence). The CDR3, as DNA: TGTGCCAGCAGTTTAAGGGAGGGGAGAAACACCGGGGAGCTGTTTTTT. It codes for CASSLREGRNTGELFF.

The CDR3 loop is CATRDRGFGGSQPQHF. For the CDR3, the DNA is TGTGCTACCCGGGACAGGGGTTTTGGGGGGAGTCAGCCCCAGCATTTT. V gene TRBV28 combines with J gene TRBJ1-5; TRBD1 matches at 10 bases. The CDR3 consists of 16 residues. CDR1 and CDR2 (germline): MDHEN, SYDVKM.

The V call is TRBV5-1, the J call TRBJ1-1, with 7 bases identical to TRBD1. Germline CDR1 reads SGHRS; CDR2 reads YFSETQ. V was pared by 4 bases and J by 5 bases, with 11 bases of the junction left unmatched. The CDR3 covers 15 residues. Here the CDR3 reads CASSQGDRAGTEAFF. CDR3 nucleotides: TGCGCCAGCAGCCAAGGCGACAGGGCTGGAACTGAAGCTTTCTTT.

The chain uses TRBV25-1 and TRBJ2-5; 13 positions agree with TRBD2. The CDR3 has 16 amino acids. With V trimmed by 6 bases and J by 7 bases, 11 bases remained unmatched. Germline lookup yields CDR1 MGHDK and CDR2 SYGVNS. The CDR3 region is CASSQTGLAGTGTQYF. In DNA, the CDR3 is TGTGCCAGCAGCCAAACGGGACTAGCGGGAACAGGGACCCAGTACTTC.